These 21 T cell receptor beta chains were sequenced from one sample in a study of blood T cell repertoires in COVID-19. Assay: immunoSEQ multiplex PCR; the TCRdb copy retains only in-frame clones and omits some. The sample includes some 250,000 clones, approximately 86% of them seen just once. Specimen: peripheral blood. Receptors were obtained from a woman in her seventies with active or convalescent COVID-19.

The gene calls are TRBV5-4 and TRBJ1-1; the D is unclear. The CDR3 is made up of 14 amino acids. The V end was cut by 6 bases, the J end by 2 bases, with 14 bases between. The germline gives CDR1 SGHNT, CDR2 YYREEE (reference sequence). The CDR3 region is CASTFRGTNTEAFF. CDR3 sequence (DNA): TGTGCCAGCACCTTCCGGGGTACAAACACTGAAGCTTTCTTT.

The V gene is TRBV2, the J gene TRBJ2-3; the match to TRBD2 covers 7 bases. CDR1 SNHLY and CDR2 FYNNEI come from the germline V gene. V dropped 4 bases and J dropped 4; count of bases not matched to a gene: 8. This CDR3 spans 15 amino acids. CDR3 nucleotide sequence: TGTGCCAGCAGTGGGCAAGTTGGGGGGGCAGATACGCAGTATTTT. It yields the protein CASSGQVGGADTQYF.

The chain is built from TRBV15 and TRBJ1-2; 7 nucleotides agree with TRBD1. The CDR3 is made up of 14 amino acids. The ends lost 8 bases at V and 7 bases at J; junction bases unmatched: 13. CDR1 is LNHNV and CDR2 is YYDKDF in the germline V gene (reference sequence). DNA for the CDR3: TGTGCCACCGACGATTTGGCAGGGGGTGTTGGCTACACCTTC. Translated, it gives CATDDLAGGVGYTF.

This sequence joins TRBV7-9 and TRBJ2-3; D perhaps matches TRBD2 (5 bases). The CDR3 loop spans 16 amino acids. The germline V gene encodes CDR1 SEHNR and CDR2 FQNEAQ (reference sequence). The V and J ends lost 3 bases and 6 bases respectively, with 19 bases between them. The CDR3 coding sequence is TGTGCCAGCAGCTTCGGGGAGAGAATGAGAGGGGATACGCAGTATTTT. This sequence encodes CASSFGERMRGDTQYF.

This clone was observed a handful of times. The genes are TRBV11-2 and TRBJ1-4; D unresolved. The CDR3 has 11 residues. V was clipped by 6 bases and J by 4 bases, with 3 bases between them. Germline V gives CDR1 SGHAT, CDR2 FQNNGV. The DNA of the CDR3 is TGTGCCAGCAGATATAATGAAAAACTGTTTTTT. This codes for CASRYNEKLFF.

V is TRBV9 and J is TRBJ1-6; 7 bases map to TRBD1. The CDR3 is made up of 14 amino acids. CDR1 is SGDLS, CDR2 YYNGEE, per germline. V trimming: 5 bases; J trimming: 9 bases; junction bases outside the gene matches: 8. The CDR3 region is CASRAQGGSSPLHF. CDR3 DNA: TGTGCCAGCAGGGCCCAGGGGGGCTCTTCACCCCTCCACTTT.

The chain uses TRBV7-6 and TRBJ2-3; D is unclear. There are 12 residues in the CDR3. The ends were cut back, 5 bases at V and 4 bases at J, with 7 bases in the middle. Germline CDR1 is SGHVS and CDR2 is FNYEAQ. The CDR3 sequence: CASSPGADTQYF. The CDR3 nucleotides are TGTGCCAGCAGCCCCGGAGCAGATACGCAGTATTTT.

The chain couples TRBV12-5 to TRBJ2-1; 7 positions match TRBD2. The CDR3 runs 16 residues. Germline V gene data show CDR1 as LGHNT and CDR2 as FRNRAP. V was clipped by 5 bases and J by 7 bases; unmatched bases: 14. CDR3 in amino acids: CASGTRLARGINEQFF. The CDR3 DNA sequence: TGTGCTAGTGGTACTCGACTAGCCCGGGGGATTAATGAGCAGTTCTTC.

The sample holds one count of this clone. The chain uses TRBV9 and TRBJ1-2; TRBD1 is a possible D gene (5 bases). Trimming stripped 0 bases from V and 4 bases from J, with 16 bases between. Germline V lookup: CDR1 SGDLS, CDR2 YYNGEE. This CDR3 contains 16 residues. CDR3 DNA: TGTGCCAGCAGCGTAGGGGGCGGGGAGTTGGGCTATGGCTACACCTTC. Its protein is CASSVGGGELGYGYTF.

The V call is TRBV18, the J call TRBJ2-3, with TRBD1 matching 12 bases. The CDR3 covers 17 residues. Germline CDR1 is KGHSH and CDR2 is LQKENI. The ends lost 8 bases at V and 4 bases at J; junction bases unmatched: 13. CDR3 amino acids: CASRPGQGASPADTQYF. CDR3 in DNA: TGTGCCAGCCGGCCGGGACAGGGGGCGTCGCCAGCAGATACGCAGTATTTT. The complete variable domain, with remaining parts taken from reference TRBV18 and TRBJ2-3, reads NAGVMQNPRHLVRRRGQEARLRCSPMKGHSHVYWYRQLPEEGLKFMVYLQKENIIDESGMPKERFSAEFPKEGPSILRIQQVVRGDSAAYFCASRPGQGASPADTQYFGPGTRLTVL.

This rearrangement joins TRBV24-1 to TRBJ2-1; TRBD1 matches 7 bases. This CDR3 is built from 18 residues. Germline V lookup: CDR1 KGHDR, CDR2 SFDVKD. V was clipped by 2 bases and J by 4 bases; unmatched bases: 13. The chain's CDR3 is CATSDYSGTVQRYNEQFF. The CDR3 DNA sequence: TGTGCCACCAGTGATTATTCTGGGACAGTCCAGAGGTACAATGAGCAGTTCTTC.

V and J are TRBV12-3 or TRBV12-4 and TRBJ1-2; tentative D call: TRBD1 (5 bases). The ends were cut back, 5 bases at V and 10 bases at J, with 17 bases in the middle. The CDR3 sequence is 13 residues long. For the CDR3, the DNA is TGTGCCAGCAGTCCACAGGCTGGGGTCGACTACACCTTC. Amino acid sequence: CASSPQAGVDYTF.

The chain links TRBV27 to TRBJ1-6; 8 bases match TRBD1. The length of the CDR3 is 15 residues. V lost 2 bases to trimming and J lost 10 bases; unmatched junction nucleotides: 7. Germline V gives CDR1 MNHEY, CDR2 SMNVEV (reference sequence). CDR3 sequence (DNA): TGTGCCAGCAGTTTACAGGGGGCTCTACGGTCACCCCTCCACTTT. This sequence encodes CASSLQGALRSPLHF.

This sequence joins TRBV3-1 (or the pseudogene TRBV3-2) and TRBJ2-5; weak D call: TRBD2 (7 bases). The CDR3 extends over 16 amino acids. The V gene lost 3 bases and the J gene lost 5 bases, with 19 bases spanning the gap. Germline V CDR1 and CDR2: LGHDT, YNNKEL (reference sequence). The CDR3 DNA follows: TGTGCCAGCAGCCAGGGAGGGGGGCTTAGAGGGGAGACCCAGTACTTC. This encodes CASSQGGGLRGETQYF.

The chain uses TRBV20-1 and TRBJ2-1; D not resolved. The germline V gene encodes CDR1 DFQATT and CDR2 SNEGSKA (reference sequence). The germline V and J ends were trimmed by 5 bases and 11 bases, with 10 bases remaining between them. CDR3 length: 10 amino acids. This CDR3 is CSAPNKKQFF. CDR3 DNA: TGCAGTGCTCCCAACAAAAAGCAGTTCTTC.

In DNA form, the CDR3 reads TGCGCCAGCAGCTTCGAGGGGAACACTGAAGCTTTCTTT. It yields the protein CASSFEGNTEAFF. This chain links TRBV5-1 with TRBJ1-1; no definite D call. CDR1 is SGHRS and CDR2 is YFSETQ in the germline V gene. V gave up 2 bases and J gave up 1 base, with 6 bases separating them. The CDR3 spans 13 residues.

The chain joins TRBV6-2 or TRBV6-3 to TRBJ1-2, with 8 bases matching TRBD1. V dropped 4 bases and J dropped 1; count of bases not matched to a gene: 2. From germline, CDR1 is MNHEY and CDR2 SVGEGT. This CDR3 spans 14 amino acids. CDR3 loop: CASSSRGLNYGYTF. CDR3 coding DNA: TGTGCCAGCAGTTCCAGGGGGCTTAACTATGGCTACACCTTC.

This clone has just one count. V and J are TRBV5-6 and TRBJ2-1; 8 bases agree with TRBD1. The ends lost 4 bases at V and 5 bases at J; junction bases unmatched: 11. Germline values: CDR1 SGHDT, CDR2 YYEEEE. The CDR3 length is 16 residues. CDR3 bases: TGTGCCAGCAGCATCCCGGACAGGGCCACCCACAATGAGCAGTTCTTC. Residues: CASSIPDRATHNEQFF.

DNA of the CDR3: TGTGCCAGTAGTATACCGGGTATCTCCTACGAGCAGTACTTC. It translates to CASSIPGISYEQYF. V and J are TRBV19 and TRBJ2-7; D is unclear. The V and J ends lost 2 bases and 0 bases respectively, with 8 bases between them. The CDR3 runs 14 residues. Germline CDR1 LNHDA, CDR2 SQIVND (reference sequence). The full variable domain, its missing parts supplied by reference TRBV19 and TRBJ2-7, is DGGITQSPKYLFRKEGQNVTLSCEQNLNHDAMYWYRQDPGQGLRLIYYSQIVNDFQKGDIAEGYSVSREKKESFPLTVTSAQKNPTAFYLCASSIPGISYEQYFGPGTRLTVT.

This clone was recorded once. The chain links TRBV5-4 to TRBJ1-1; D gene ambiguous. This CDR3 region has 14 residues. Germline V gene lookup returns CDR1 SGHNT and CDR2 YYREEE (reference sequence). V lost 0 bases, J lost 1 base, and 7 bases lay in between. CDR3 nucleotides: TGTGCCAGCAGCTTGGAAGGGAGGAACACTGAAGCTTTCTTT. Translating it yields CASSLEGRNTEAFF.

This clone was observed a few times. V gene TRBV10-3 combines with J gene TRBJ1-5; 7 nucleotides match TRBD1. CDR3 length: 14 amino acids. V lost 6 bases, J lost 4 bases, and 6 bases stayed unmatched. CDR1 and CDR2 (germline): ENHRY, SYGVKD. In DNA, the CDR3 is TGTGCCATCAGCGAGGAGACAGGGAATCAGCCCCAGCATTTT. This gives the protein CAISEETGNQPQHF.